Listed below are T cell receptor beta chains from one sample, sequenced in a study of blood T cell repertoires in COVID-19. Clones were sequenced by immunoSEQ multiplex PCR, and TCRdb holds only the in-frame ones, with some missing. The sample has 65,000 to 70,000 clones; about four fifths are singletons. Sequenced input: peripheral blood. The receptors derive from an older woman with acute or convalescent COVID-19. CDR3s include the opening cysteine and the closing phenylalanine or tryptophan. A D gene is named only where the DNA matches it firmly. Only part of the rows carry a size: once, few, many, or a class if the clone is expanded.

>NA|NA|TRBJ2-7|TRBV9
TGTGCCAGCAGCCTAGGACAGTCCCAAGGAGCCGAGCAGTACTTC
CASSLGQSQGAEQYF
>once|NA|TRBJ1-2|TRBV12-3/TRBV12-4
TGTGCCAGCAGGATGGGGGGTAGCAACACCTTC
CASRMGGSNTF
>NA|NA|TRBJ1-2|TRBV21-1
TGTGCCAGCAGCATGCAAAAGGGACGAGGGGGCGACTATGGCTACACCTTC
CASSMQKGRGGDYGYTF
>NA|NA|TRBJ1-2|TRBV2
TGTGCCAGCAGTGAACAGGGGAACTATGGCTACACCTTC
CASSEQGNYGYTF
>NA|NA|TRBJ1-2|TRBV12-5
TGTGCTAGTGGTATTCCCTGGAGGACGGAAGGCTACACCTTC
CASGIPWRTEGYTF
>NA|NA|TRBJ1-2|TRBV27
TGTGCCAGCAGTTTTACAGGGACCTTATATGGCTACACCTTC
CASSFTGTLYGYTF
>NA|NA|TRBJ1-1|TRBV5-5
TGTGCCAGCAGCTTGGACAGGAACACTGAAGCTTTCTTT
CASSLDRNTEAFF
>few|TRBD1|TRBJ1-5|TRBV7-9
TGTGCCAGCAGCTTAGCGTTTGACAGGGGGCAGCCCCAGCATTTT
CASSLAFDRGQPQHF
>NA|NA|TRBJ1-3|TRBV6-1
TGTGCCAGCAGTGAATCAGGGGACGGAAACACCATATATTTT
CASSESGDGNTIYF
>once|NA|TRBJ2-3|TRBV29-1
TGCAGCGTTCGGGGTAGAGGATACACAGATACGCAGTATTTT
CSVRGRGYTDTQYF
>NA|NA|TRBJ2-7|TRBV5-4
TGTGCCAGCGGTCTTGATAGGACAGTCTACGAGCAGTACTTC
CASGLDRTVYEQYF
>NA|TRBD2|TRBJ2-3|TRBV6-5
TGTGCCAGCAGGTCTCCCGGGACTAGGTACACGCAGTATTTT
CASRSPGTRYTQYF
>NA|NA|TRBJ1-6|TRBV6-5
TGTGCCAGCAGTTACCGGGGGGCTACTTCACCCCTCCACTTT
CASSYRGATSPLHF
>NA|TRBD2|TRBJ2-3|TRBV18
TGTGCCAGCTCACCCGTCTCAGCGGGGGGGACAGATACGCAGTATTTT
CASSPVSAGGTDTQYF
>NA|TRBD1|TRBJ1-6|TRBV5-1
TGCGCCAGCAGCCCCTTGACAGGGGGATCACCCCTCCACTTT
CASSPLTGGSPLHF
>NA|NA|TRBJ2-2|TRBV19
TGTGCCAGTAGGCAGGGGAGATTAGCCGGGGAGCTGTTTTTT
CASRQGRLAGELFF
>NA|NA|TRBJ1-2|TRBV13
TGTGCCAGCAGCTTAGGACAGGGATTTGCCTATGGCTACACCTTC
CASSLGQGFAYGYTF
>NA|TRBD2|TRBJ2-3|TRBV3-1/TRBV3-2
TGTGCCAGCAGCGGGGGGGATACAGATACGCAGTATTTT
CASSGGDTDTQYF
>NA|TRBD1|TRBJ1-6|TRBV3-1/TRBV3-2
TGTGCCAGCAGCCACTCGGGACAGAAGAATTCACCCCTCCACTTT
CASSHSGQKNSPLHF
>NA|TRBD1|TRBJ1-4|TRBV6-5
TGTGCCAGTACCGGGACAGCTAATGAAAAACTGTTTTTT
CASTGTANEKLFF
>NA|NA|TRBJ2-2|TRBV27
TGTGCCAGCGCACGACAGGACCTTGACACCGGGGAGCTGTTTTTT
CASARQDLDTGELFF
>NA|NA|TRBJ1-2|TRBV24-1
TGTGCCACCAGTGGGGAGGGGCTCTATGGCTACACCTTC
CATSGEGLYGYTF
>NA|NA|TRBJ1-4|TRBV11-2
TGTGCCAGCAGCTCCCCCGGTGAGGGTGAAAAACTGTTTTTT
CASSSPGEGEKLFF
>NA|NA|TRBJ1-5|TRBV7-3
TGTGCCAGCAGCCGACAGCCTAATCAGCCCCAGCATTTT
CASSRQPNQPQHF
>NA|TRBD1|TRBJ1-4|TRBV5-6
TGTGCCAGCAGTAGGGACAGGGGCGGTGAAAAACTGTTTTTT
CASSRDRGGEKLFF
>NA|NA|TRBJ1-6|TRBV3-1/TRBV3-2
TGTGCCAGCAGCCAAGAGGGGGGGAGATCACCCCTCCACTTT
CASSQEGGRSPLHF
>NA|NA|TRBJ2-5|TRBV4-1
TGCGCCAGCAGCGCGACACAGCAAGAGACCCAGTACTTC
CASSATQQETQYF
>NA|NA|TRBJ2-2|TRBV5-4
TGTGCCAGCAGCAGATTGACTGTGGAGGAGCTGTTTTTT
CASSRLTVEELFF
>NA|NA|TRBJ2-2|TRBV5-4
TGTGCCAGCAGCACCTGGGGCGTCTCCCTTAACACCGGGGAGCTGTTTTTT
CASSTWGVSLNTGELFF
>NA|TRBD1|TRBJ1-2|TRBV24-1
TGTGCCACCAGTGCCCCTCCGGGACAGGGAACCTATGGCTACACCTTC
CATSAPPGQGTYGYTF
>few|NA|TRBJ2-2|TRBV5-1
TGCGCCAGCAGCTCCAAGAACACCGGGGAGCTGTTTTTT
CASSSKNTGELFF
>NA|NA|TRBJ1-3|TRBV5-7
TGTGCCAGCCCGGGGGAGGTGGGCTCTGGAAACACCATATATTTT
CASPGEVGSGNTIYF
>NA|TRBD1|TRBJ1-1|TRBV10-2
TGCGCCAGCAGTGAGCCGGGACAGTTAGGCACTGAAGCTTTCTTT
CASSEPGQLGTEAFF
>NA|NA|TRBJ2-7|TRBV3-1/TRBV3-2
TGTGCCAGCAGCCCGCGGGGGCCAACCTACGAGCAGTACTTC
CASSPRGPTYEQYF
>few|TRBD1|TRBJ1-1|TRBV29-1
TGCAGCGTTGAAGACCACAGGGGAACTGAAGCTTTCTTT
CSVEDHRGTEAFF
>NA|TRBD1|TRBJ2-1|TRBV5-1
TGCGCCAGCAGCAGGACAGGGGCGTCCTACAATGAGCAGTTCTTC
CASSRTGASYNEQFF
>NA|NA|TRBJ1-2|TRBV30
TGTGCCTGGAGTCCGCAGGGCCACTATGGCTACACCTTC
CAWSPQGHYGYTF
>once|NA|TRBJ2-1|TRBV25-1
TGTGCCAGCAGTAAGAGGGGGGGCAGGGATGAGCAGTTCTTC
CASSKRGGRDEQFF
>NA|NA|TRBJ2-5|TRBV5-1
TGCGCCAGCTCCCAGGAGGGAGAGACCCAGTACTTC
CASSQEGETQYF
>NA|TRBD1|TRBJ1-2|TRBV24-1
TGTGCCACCTCTAGGCCGGACAGGGGCCTTTTTATAATCCCTAACTATGGCTACACCTTC
CATSRPDRGLFIIPNYGYTF
>NA|NA|TRBJ1-2|TRBV3-1/TRBV3-2
TGTGCCAGCAGACCCGCGACGGACTCCGGTGGCTACACCTTC
CASRPATDSGGYTF
>NA|NA|TRBJ1-4|TRBV12-3/TRBV12-4
TGTGCCAGCAGAGTTCAGGAAAAACTGTTTTTT
CASRVQEKLFF
>NA|NA|TRBJ1-2|TRBV5-1
TGCGCCAGCAGCCCAGGGGAGGGAAGATATGGCTACACCTTC
CASSPGEGRYGYTF
>NA|NA|TRBJ2-1|TRBV5-1
TGCGCCAGCAGCCGACGGGGAGCCTCCTACAATGAGCAGTTCTTC
CASSRRGASYNEQFF
>NA|TRBD2|TRBJ2-3|TRBV7-3
TGTGCCAGCAGCTGGACTAGCGGGGGCTACACAGATACGCAGTATTTT
CASSWTSGGYTDTQYF
>NA|NA|TRBJ2-1|TRBV2
TGTGCCAGCAGTCCCCCACCCAGCGGTTGGACCTACAATGAGCAGTTCTTC
CASSPPPSGWTYNEQFF
>NA|TRBD1|TRBJ1-1|TRBV6-5
TGTGCCAGCAGTTACCGTCACAGGGGAACCGCTTTCTTT
CASSYRHRGTAFF
>NA|NA|TRBJ1-1|TRBV5-1
TGCGCCAGCAGCTTGCGTCAGGGGAGGGGCACTGAAGCTTTCTTT
CASSLRQGRGTEAFF
>NA|NA|TRBJ1-1|TRBV29-1
TGCAGCGTGAGGGGGGGAATTTTGAACACTGAAGCTTTCTTT
CSVRGGILNTEAFF
>NA|NA|TRBJ1-1|TRBV9
TGTGCCAGCAGCGCGTACACTGAAGCTTTCTTT
CASSAYTEAFF
>NA|TRBD2|TRBJ2-1|TRBV2
TGTGCCAGCAAGGCGGGGGGATACAATGAGCAGTTCTTC
CASKAGGYNEQFF
>once|NA|TRBJ1-3|TRBV5-4
TGTGCCAGCAGCTTAAATGGCGGGAACCTTGGAAACACCATATATTTT
CASSLNGGNLGNTIYF
>once|NA|TRBJ1-4|TRBV7-9
TGTGCCAGCAGCTTAGGTGGAGGGCTTGGTGAAAAACTGTTTTTT
CASSLGGGLGEKLFF
>NA|TRBD2|TRBJ2-3|TRBV6-5
TGTGCCAGCAGTACTGGGACTAGCGGGGGTTATACGCAGTATTTT
CASSTGTSGGYTQYF
>NA|NA|TRBJ2-3|TRBV28
TGTGCCAGCAGTTTACCCACTTTAGGAGCAGATACGCAGTATTTT
CASSLPTLGADTQYF
>NA|NA|TRBJ2-6|TRBV29-1
TGCAGCGTTGTCAGGGTCGGGGCCAACGTCCTGACTTTC
CSVVRVGANVLTF